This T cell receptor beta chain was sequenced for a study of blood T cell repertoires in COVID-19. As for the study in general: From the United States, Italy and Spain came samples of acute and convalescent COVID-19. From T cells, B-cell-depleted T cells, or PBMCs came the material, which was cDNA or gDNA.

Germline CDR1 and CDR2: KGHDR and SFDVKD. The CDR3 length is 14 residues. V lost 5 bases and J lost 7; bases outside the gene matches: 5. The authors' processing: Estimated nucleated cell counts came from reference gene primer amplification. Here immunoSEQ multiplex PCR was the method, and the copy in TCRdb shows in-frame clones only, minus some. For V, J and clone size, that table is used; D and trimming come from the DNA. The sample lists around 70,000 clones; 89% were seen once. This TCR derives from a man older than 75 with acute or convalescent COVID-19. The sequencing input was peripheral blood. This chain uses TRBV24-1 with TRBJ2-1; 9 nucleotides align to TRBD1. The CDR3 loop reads CATSVPGTGNEQFF. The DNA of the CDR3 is TGTGCCACCAGTGTTCCCGGGACAGGGAATGAGCAGTTCTTC.